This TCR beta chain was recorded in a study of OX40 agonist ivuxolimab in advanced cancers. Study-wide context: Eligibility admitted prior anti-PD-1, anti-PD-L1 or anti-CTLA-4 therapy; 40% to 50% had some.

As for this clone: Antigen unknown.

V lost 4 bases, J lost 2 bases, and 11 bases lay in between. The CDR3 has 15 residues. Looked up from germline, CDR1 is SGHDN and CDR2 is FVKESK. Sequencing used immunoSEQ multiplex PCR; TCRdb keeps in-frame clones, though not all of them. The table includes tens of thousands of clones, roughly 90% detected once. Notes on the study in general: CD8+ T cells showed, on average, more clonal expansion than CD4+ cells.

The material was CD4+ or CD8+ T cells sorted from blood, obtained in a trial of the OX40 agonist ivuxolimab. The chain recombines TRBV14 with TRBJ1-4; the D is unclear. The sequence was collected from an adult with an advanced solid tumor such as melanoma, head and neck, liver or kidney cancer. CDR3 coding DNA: TGTGCCAGCAGCCCGGATGTTACGACTAATGAAAAACTGTTTTTT. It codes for CASSPDVTTNEKLFF.